A selection of T cell receptor beta chains follows, all from one sample in a study of T cell repertoires in cytomegalovirus infection. TCRdb called the reads again in MiXCR, with one record for every CDR3 protein. This table has some 400,000 distinct CDR3 sequences, 15% to 20% appearing once. The specimen was PBMCs. These receptors all come from a human donor in good health (CMV status not recorded). Some clones in this sample may be carry-over from other donors' samples. Each CDR3 is given with its conserved first and last residue. The D gene is left open where the match is weak. Only part of the rows carry a size: once, few, many, or a class if the clone is expanded.

>many|TRBV4-2|16|TRBJ1-2|TRBD1
TGTGCCAGCAGCCAAGTTTCACTGGGACAGAAATATGGCTACACCTTC
CASSQVSLGQKYGYTF
>many|TRBV7-9|14|TRBJ2-5|-
TGTGCCAGCAGCCCCGGATGGGGGGCAGAGACCCAGTACTTC
CASSPGWGAETQYF
>-|TRBV6-5|15|TRBJ2-7|TRBD2
TGTGCCAGCAGCCTTGGGACTAGGATAACCTACGAGCAGTACTTC
CASSLGTRITYEQYF
>-|TRBV20-1|13|TRBJ2-6|-
TGCAGTGCCGTGAGCTCTGGGGCCAACGTCCTGACTTTC
CSAVSSGANVLTF
>many|TRBV7-2|14|TRBJ1-5|TRBD1
TGTGCCAGCAGCGTAGACAGGGCGTTCAAGCCCCAGCATTTT
CASSVDRAFKPQHF
>-|TRBV6-6|15|TRBJ2-7|-
TGTGCCAGCAGTCTAAAAGACAGGCTGACATACGAGCAGTACTTC
CASSLKDRLTYEQYF
>few|TRBV5-4|17|TRBJ2-5|-
TGTGCCAGCAGCTCAGACGTAGGGCTCACGTACCAAGAGACCCAGTACTTC
CASSSDVGLTYQETQYF
>-|TRBV7-6|16|TRBJ2-1|TRBD2
TGTGCCAGCAGCCGAGTCGCGGGAGGGCCGAGGGGTGAGCAGTTCTTC
CASSRVAGGPRGEQFF
>few|TRBV19|14|TRBJ2-7|-
TGTGCCAGTAGTATGCCGGACCCCTCTCACGAGCAGTACTTC
CASSMPDPSHEQYF
>many|TRBV20-1|16|TRBJ2-7|-
TGCAGTGCTAGCGCACTCCTGGGCGGCGACCCCTACGAGCAGTACTTC
CSASALLGGDPYEQYF